The sequence of this TCR beta chain was determined in a study of blood T cell repertoires in COVID-19. In Cohort 3, a recovered donor had either two negative PCRs, clearance, or symptom resolution. Authors' data handling: Estimation of nucleated cell counts was performed using reference gene primer amplification. The method was immunoSEQ multiplex PCR; TCRdb's version includes in-frame clones alone and lacks a portion of them. V, J and clone size derive from that table, while D and trimming were established from the DNA sequence. The sample has about 220,000 clones, approximately 90% seen once; the top ten hold roughly 2.7%. The CDR3 has 15 residues. Losses at the gene ends were 6 bases for V and 0 bases for J; bases not matched to a gene: 4. Germline CDR1 is SGHVS and CDR2 is FQNEAQ.

The material sequenced was PBMCs or T cells enriched from blood (not recorded which). This clonotype was sampled from a woman in her twenties or thirties who had recovered from COVID-19. The V and J genes are TRBV7-8 and TRBJ1-5, with 8 nucleotides matching TRBD1. The CDR3 region is CASSADRGSNQPQHF. Written as DNA, the CDR3 is TGTGCCAGCAGTGCCGACAGGGGTAGCAATCAGCCCCAGCATTTT.